The 3 T cell receptor beta chains below come from one sample, sequenced in a study of T cell responses to AZD1222 COVID-19 vaccine (dated by TCRdb to the early 2020s). Preparation of the library involved the immunoSEQ multiplex PCR assay. TCRdb re-hosts the immuneACCESS table, in-frame sequences only. Its copies lack some clones; in the studies checked, an unresolved V gene accounts for under half of them, and the cause for the rest is not known. Present in this sample are some 120,000 clones, approximately 90% of which were seen just once. The ten largest clonotypes hold 3.5% to 4.5% of the sample. In the paper's terms, the time point label means: baseline before first vaccination. Source: peripheral blood, taken on day 0 of AZD1222 vaccination. These receptors all come from an adult in good health.

V is TRBV12-3 or TRBV12-4 and J is TRBJ1-5; D unresolved. The CDR3 runs to 13 residues. Deletions cut 3 bases from V and 3 bases from J, with 6 bases between. The CDR3 loop reads CASSFNDNQPQHF. CDR3 bases: TGTGCCAGCAGTTTTAATGACAATCAGCCCCAGCATTTT.

DNA of the CDR3: TGTGCCAGCAGCCCCGGGACAGGGAATACTGAAGCTTTCTTT. Its protein is CASSPGTGNTEAFF. This chain uses TRBV28 with TRBJ1-1; 9 positions agree with TRBD1. Germline V gene lookup returns CDR1 MDHEN and CDR2 SYDVKM. This CDR3 has 14 amino acids. V dropped 6 bases and J dropped 5; count of bases not matched to a gene: 7.

The CDR3 bases are TGCAGCGTTGTTGGTTTCGGGGACACCGGGGAGCTGTTTTTT. It specifies CSVVGFGDTGELFF. The chain is built from TRBV29-1 and TRBJ2-2, with a possible D match to TRBD2 (5 bases). From germline, CDR1 is SQVTM and CDR2 ANQGSEA. This CDR3 region has 14 residues. Trimming took 4 bases from V and 3 from J, leaving 12 bases between them.